The 15 T cell receptor beta chains presented below share a single source sample, sequenced in a study of blood T cells in healthy people across ages. Sample-barcoded 5' priming and a J-beta primer mix drove a second PCR of roughly 7 to 11 cycles. TCRdb re-derived calls from the 5' RACE reads in MiXCR, one entry per CDR3 protein. The table records 1,500,000 or so distinct CDR3 sequences, around 55% of them present only once. Sequenced input: blood. The receptor set was obtained from a man younger than 30 in good health.

This clonotype appeared a single time. V is TRBV29-1 and J is TRBJ1-2; 7 nucleotides line up with TRBD1. The V segment lost 1 base and the J segment 7 bases; nucleotides outside the gene matches: 12. CDR1 and CDR2 (germline): SQVTM, ANQGSEA. CDR3 size: 15 residues. The CDR3, as DNA: TGCAGCGTTGAAGGACGAGCCGACAGGGTCTCTGGCTACACCTTC. Protein: CSVEGRADRVSGYTF.

V and J are TRBV30 and TRBJ1-5, with D perhaps matching TRBD1 (5 bases). The V end was cut by 5 bases, the J end by 2 bases, with 10 bases between. The CDR3 is 13 residues long. Germline CDR1 GTSNPN, CDR2 SVGIG (reference sequence). CDR3 residues: CAWGGRGNQPQHF. The DNA for the CDR3 is TGTGCCTGGGGGGGACGGGGCAATCAGCCCCAGCATTTT.

CDR3 in DNA: TGTGCCAGCAGCTTTGTACAGGGGGCAGGGGGCGAGCAGTACTTC. This translates into CASSFVQGAGGEQYF. The V and J genes are TRBV7-9 and TRBJ2-7, with TRBD1 matching over 9 bases. Trimming cost V 3 bases and J 6 bases; bases outside gene matches: 9. The germline V gene has CDR1 SEHNR and CDR2 FQNEAQ (reference sequence). This CDR3 contains 15 residues.

This chain uses TRBV6-6 with TRBJ1-5; no definite D call. CDR1 MNHNY and CDR2 SVGAGI come from the germline V gene (reference sequence). Trimming stripped 0 bases from V and 6 bases from J, with 9 bases between. The CDR3 is made up of 14 amino acids. In DNA form, the CDR3 reads TGTGCCAGCAGTTACTCCGGGGAGGTTCAGCCCCAGCATTTT. Its protein product is CASSYSGEVQPQHF.

The CDR3 protein is CASGGPLPYEQYF. The CDR3 coding sequence is TGTGCCAGCGGGGGACCACTTCCCTACGAGCAGTACTTC. The chain joins TRBV6-1 to TRBJ2-1; either TRBD1 or TRBD2 may fit D (5 bases each). The J call may be faulty, since TRBJ2-7 better matches the DNA end. The CDR3 is 13 residues long. The germline CDR1 and CDR2 sequences are MNHNS and SASEGT.

This clonotype was seen repeatedly, ten times or more. The CDR3 region is CASTYGSGETQYF. Written as DNA, the CDR3 is TGCGCCAGCACTTACGGGTCCGGGGAGACCCAGTACTTC. The V call is TRBV5-1, the J call TRBJ2-5; D gene unclear. Trimming cost V 6 bases and J 5 bases, with 14 bases left between them. The CDR3 contains 13 residues. Germline V CDR1 and CDR2: SGHRS, YFSETQ.

A few counts support this clonotype. This chain connects TRBV28 to TRBJ1-2, with a tentative D call TRBD1 (5 bases). V was trimmed by 6 bases and J by 5 bases, leaving 13 bases between them. This CDR3 region has 13 residues. Germline lookup yields CDR1 MDHEN and CDR2 SYDVKM. CDR3 nucleotides: TGTGCCAGCAGGGGACTTAACCTGTATGGCTACACCTTC. It is translated as CASRGLNLYGYTF.

This clonotype was counted only a few times. The V gene is TRBV24-1, the J gene TRBJ2-1; D is possibly TRBD1 or TRBD2 (5 bases each). Germline V gene sequence: CDR1 KGHDR, CDR2 SFDVKD. V lost 1 base and J 9 bases, leaving 9 bases between the germline ends. CDR3 length: 13 residues. In DNA, the CDR3 is TGTGCCACCAGTGATTTCGTAGGGACTGAGCAGTTCTTC. It yields the protein CATSDFVGTEQFF.

This clonotype was counted only a few times. The chain employs TRBV10-3 and TRBJ2-7; D is unresolved. Between the trimmed V and J ends, which lost 4 bases and 7 bases, there was a span of 11 bases. Germline CDR1 and CDR2: ENHRY and SYGVKD. The CDR3 totals 12 residues. The CDR3 region is CAISALLGEQYF. The DNA for the CDR3 is TGTGCCATCAGTGCCCTTTTGGGTGAGCAGTACTTC.

This clonotype has more than one count but fewer than ten. V is TRBV20-1 and J is TRBJ2-7; 7 bases map to TRBD1. In germline, CDR1 is DFQATT, CDR2 SNEGSKA (reference sequence). V shed 1 base and J 1 base; nucleotides not matched to a gene: 10. The CDR3 is 16 amino acids. CDR3 sequence: CSARGLWEQGSYEQYF. The CDR3 nucleotides read TGCAGTGCTAGAGGTCTATGGGAACAGGGGTCCTACGAGCAGTACTTC.

The chain joins TRBV4-1 to TRBJ2-5; 7 bases fit TRBD2. Germline values: CDR1 MGHRA, CDR2 YSYEKL. Trimming at V came to 0 bases and at J to 2 bases, leaving 9 bases not matched to a gene. This CDR3 spans 17 amino acids. This chain's CDR3 is CASSQDGRGSAQETQYF. As DNA, the CDR3 is TGCGCCAGCAGCCAAGATGGGCGCGGGAGTGCACAAGAGACCCAGTACTTC.

J is TRBJ1-1 and V is TRBV10-2; D not certain. Germline CDR1 reads WSHSY; CDR2 reads SAAADI. The V end was cut by 0 bases, the J end by 3 bases, with 5 bases between. The length of the CDR3 is 13 residues. The CDR3 sequence is CASSESGYTEAFF. The CDR3 DNA follows: TGCGCCAGCAGTGAGTCAGGATACACTGAAGCTTTCTTT.

CDR3 nucleotides: TGTGCCATCAGTGAAGGACAGGGAGGTCAAGAGACCCAGTACTTC. It encodes CAISEGQGGQETQYF. The V call is TRBV10-3, the J call TRBJ2-4, with 8 bases aligning to TRBD1. The last part of the DNA fits TRBJ2-5 better; the J call may be wrong. There are 15 residues in the CDR3. Per the germline V gene, CDR1 is ENHRY and CDR2 is SYGVKD.

The chain combines TRBV28 with TRBJ2-1; 8 nucleotides align to TRBD2. The CDR3 runs 18 residues. In germline, CDR1 is MDHEN, CDR2 SYDVKM. After removal of 7 bases from V and 7 bases from J, the junction contained 21 bases not matched to a gene. CDR3 residues: CASTTLSAGGMLANEQFF. The CDR3 DNA reads as TGTGCCAGCACTACCCTATCGGCGGGGGGAATGTTAGCTAATGAGCAGTTCTTC.

A few counts support this clonotype. V is TRBV25-1 and J is TRBJ2-1; 9 bases line up with TRBD2. J lost 5 bases, V lost 4 bases, and 6 bases had no gene match. Germline CDR1 reads MGHDK; CDR2 reads SYGVNS. The CDR3 extends over 15 amino acids. The CDR3 DNA follows: TGTGCCAGCAGTGTATCCCTAGCGGGAAACAATGAGCAGTTCTTC. Protein: CASSVSLAGNNEQFF.